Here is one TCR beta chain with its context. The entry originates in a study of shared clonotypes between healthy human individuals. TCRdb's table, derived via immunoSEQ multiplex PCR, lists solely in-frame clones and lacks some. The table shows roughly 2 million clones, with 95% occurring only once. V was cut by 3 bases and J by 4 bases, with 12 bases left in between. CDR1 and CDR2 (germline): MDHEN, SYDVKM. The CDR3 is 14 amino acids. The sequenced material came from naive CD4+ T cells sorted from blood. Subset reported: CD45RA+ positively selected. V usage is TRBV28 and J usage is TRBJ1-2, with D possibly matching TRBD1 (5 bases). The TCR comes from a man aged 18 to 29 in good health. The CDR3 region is CASSLRRGSYGYTF. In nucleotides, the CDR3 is TGTGCCAGCAGTTTGCGGCGGGGGTCCTATGGCTACACCTTC.